Below, 24 T cell receptor beta chains from the same sample are listed, as sequenced in a study of CD8+CD57+ T cells in acquired aplastic anemia. The study profiled TCR beta VDJ and CDR3 using genomic DNA as template. MiXCR, applied by TCRdb to the reads, yields one record per CDR3 protein. The sample contains some 150,000 distinct CDR3 sequences, 35% to 50% of which appear only once. Sequencing was done on a sample of sorted CD4+, CD8+, or CD8+CD57+ T cells (not recorded which) from PBMCs. The receptors derive from a human donor in good health, serving as a control.

This clonotype was counted ten times or more. The V call is TRBV9, the J call TRBJ2-3; D call uncertain. V was shortened by 0 bases and J by 0 bases, with 5 bases between the two germline ends. CDR1 is SGDLS, CDR2 YYNGEE, per germline. The CDR3 is made up of 14 amino acids. CDR3 sequence reads: CASSVDPSTDTQYF. CDR3 sequence (DNA): TGTGCCAGCAGCGTAGACCCTAGCACAGATACGCAGTATTTT.

The table lists this clonotype with many counts. The V gene is TRBV12-3 or TRBV12-4, the J gene TRBJ1-2, with D unclear. The CDR3 runs to 13 residues. V lost 2 bases, J lost 7 bases, and 11 bases lay in between. CDR3 residues: CASSLPSIAGYTF. Written as DNA, the CDR3 is TGTGCCAGCAGTTTACCCTCTATTGCTGGCTACACCTTC.

This clonotype was seen ten or more times. The V and J genes are TRBV24-1 and TRBJ1-5; D possibly corresponds to TRBD1 (6 bases). V was shortened by 4 bases and J by 5 bases, with 11 bases between the two germline ends. This CDR3 comprises 14 residues. Germline V CDR1 and CDR2: KGHDR, SFDVKD. CDR3 residues: CATSEGAGDQPQHF. As DNA, the CDR3 is TGTGCCACCAGTGAGGGGGCAGGGGATCAGCCCCAGCATTTT.

This clonotype was recorded at least ten times. This chain uses TRBV2 with TRBJ1-1; a weak D match, TRBD1 (5 bases). Looked up from germline, CDR1 is SNHLY and CDR2 is FYNNEI. V was cut by 0 bases and J by 3 bases, with 8 bases left in between. This CDR3 has 14 residues. The CDR3 DNA sequence: TGTGCCAGCAGTGAAGCCGGCAGGGACACTGAAGCTTTCTTT. It specifies CASSEAGRDTEAFF. The whole variable domain, filled in from reference TRBV2 and TRBJ1-1, reads EPEVTQTPSHQVTQMGQEVILRCVPISNHLYFYWYRQILGQKVEFLVSFYNNEISEKSEIFDDQFSVERPDGSNFTLKIRSTKLEDSAMYFCASSEAGRDTEAFFGQGTRLTVV.

This clonotype was counted at least ten times. This rearrangement joins TRBV20-1 to TRBJ2-1; 7 bases are shared with TRBD2. The germline V gene has CDR1 DFQATT and CDR2 SNEGSKA (reference sequence). With V trimmed by 1 base and J by 6 bases, 0 bases remained unmatched. This CDR3 region has 12 residues. The CDR3 bases are TGCAGTGCTAGAGTAGCGGGCAATGAGCAGTTCTTC. This sequence encodes CSARVAGNEQFF.

In DNA form, the CDR3 reads TGTGCCAGCAGCTTCGGGGCGGTCTATGGTGGCTACACCTTC. This codes for CASSFGAVYGGYTF. The chain joins TRBV12-3 or TRBV12-4 to TRBJ1-2; a possible D gene is TRBD1 (5 bases). The CDR3 is made up of 14 amino acids. The germline V and J ends were trimmed by 6 bases and 7 bases, with 18 bases remaining between them.

About this clonotype: Germline is not matched at one junction end, which may reflect a read error. The V gene is TRBV20-1, the J gene TRBJ1-1; D not certain. Germline CDR1 reads DFQATT; CDR2 reads SNEGSKA (reference sequence). The CDR3 is made up of 14 amino acids. This CDR3 is CSAPSTLIDTGAFF. In DNA, the CDR3 is TGCAGTGCTCCCTCCACACTGATCGACACTGGAGCTTTCTTT.

The J gene is TRBJ1-2, the V gene TRBV29-1, with D perhaps matching TRBD1 (6 bases). Per the germline V gene, CDR1 is SQVTM and CDR2 is ANQGSEA. This CDR3 region has 14 residues. V was cut by 7 bases and J by 1 base, with 16 bases left in between. This CDR3 is CSAFQGSGNYGYTF. In DNA, the CDR3 is TGCAGCGCGTTTCAGGGGTCGGGTAACTATGGCTACACCTTC.

Notes on this clonotype: At one of its ends the junction is not consistent with the germline gene, which may arise from a read error. The chain combines TRBV10-3 with TRBJ1-6; D unresolved. The CDR3 has 18 amino acids. Germline V gene lookup returns CDR1 ENHRY and CDR2 SYGVKD. The CDR3 loop reads CAISELWARPVGNSPLRF. The CDR3 DNA reads as TGCGCCATCAGTGAGCTTTGGGCCCGCCCTGTAGGCAATTCACCCCTCCGCTTT.

This clonotype was counted ten times or more. The V gene is TRBV7-8, the J gene TRBJ2-1, with TRBD2 matching over 7 bases. Per germline, CDR1 SGHVS and CDR2 FQNEAQ. This CDR3 has 15 residues. Trimming took 4 bases from V and 1 from J; bases not matched to a gene: 4. This CDR3 is CASSSTSVSYNEQFF. The CDR3 nucleotides are TGTGCCAGCAGCTCCACTAGCGTGTCCTACAATGAGCAGTTCTTC.

The CDR3 is CSASDTEAFF. In DNA form, the CDR3 reads TGCAGTGCCTCGGACACTGAAGCTTTCTTT. This rearrangement joins TRBV20-1 to TRBJ1-1; D remains unclear. The CDR3 consists of 10 residues. Germline V gene sequence: CDR1 DFQATT, CDR2 SNEGSKA (reference sequence). Deletions cut 6 bases from V and 3 bases from J, with 5 bases between.

The chain combines TRBV20-1 with TRBJ2-1; D unclear. The CDR3 length is 11 residues. Germline V gene lookup returns CDR1 DFQATT and CDR2 SNEGSKA (reference sequence). The germline V and J ends were trimmed by 6 bases and 3 bases, with 6 bases remaining between them. The CDR3, as DNA: TGCAGTGCGGGCGACTACAATGAGCAGTTCTTC. As protein: CSAGDYNEQFF.

This clonotype was picked up many times. This CDR3 reads CSVERDRGAKTQYF. In DNA, the CDR3 is TGCAGCGTTGAAAGGGACAGGGGGGCGAAGACCCAGTACTTC. This chain joins TRBV29-1 and TRBJ2-5, with TRBD1 matching over 11 bases. Germline trimming cut 2 bases from V and 6 bases from J; bases unmatched to any gene: 5. The V gene's germline CDR1 is SQVTM and CDR2 ANQGSEA. The CDR3 extends over 14 amino acids.

With respect to this clonotype: This may be a read error: a much more frequent sequence differs by one nucleotide. The chain carries TRBV20-1 and TRBJ2-3, with TRBD2 matching 9 bases. From germline, CDR1 is DFQATT and CDR2 SNEGSKA (reference sequence). There are 16 residues in the CDR3. CDR3 region: CSALTQRLAATGTQYF. The CDR3 DNA follows: TGCAGTGCCCTGACCCAAAGACTAGCGGCCACAGGTACGCAGTATTTT.

The J gene is TRBJ2-1, the V gene TRBV19, with 8 bases lining up with TRBD2. CDR1 is LNHDA and CDR2 is SQIVND in the germline V gene (reference sequence). The CDR3 runs to 15 residues. The junction had 7 bases not matched to a gene; V was cut back by 5 bases and J by 4 bases. The chain's CDR3 is CASSFIAGRYNEQFF. DNA of the CDR3: TGTGCCAGTAGTTTTATAGCGGGGCGATACAATGAGCAGTTCTTC.

This clonotype came up many times. The rearrangement links TRBV19 to TRBJ1-5; no firm D call. Germline CDR1 LNHDA, CDR2 SQIVND (reference sequence). Trimming removed 6 bases at V and 0 bases at J, with 12 bases between. The CDR3 has 15 residues. CDR3 sequence: CASRTARNSNQPQHF. CDR3 nucleotides: TGTGCCAGTAGGACTGCCCGAAATAGCAATCAGCCCCAGCATTTT.

In the case of this clonotype: The CDR3 carries no conserved terminal phenylalanine or tryptophan, so it likely arises from a read error. V is TRBV28 and J is TRBJ1-2; D gene unclear. V was cut by 6 bases and J by 3 bases, with 17 bases left in between. CDR1 is MDHEN, CDR2 SYDVKM, per germline. This CDR3 region has 15 residues. CDR3 DNA sequence: TGTGCCAGCAGCTTCGGTACGGGGAGGGACTATGGCTACACCTCC. Protein sequence: CASSFGTGRDYGYTS.

CDR3 bases: TGCAGCGTTGAGAAGCGGGGAGAGACCACCTACGAGCAGTACTTC. It specifies CSVEKRGETTYEQYF. V is TRBV29-1 and J is TRBJ2-7, with 7 bases matching TRBD2. Germline values: CDR1 SQVTM, CDR2 ANQGSEA. The ends lost 3 bases at V and 2 bases at J; junction bases unmatched: 10. This CDR3 comprises 15 residues.

This clonotype was recorded at least ten times. The chain combines TRBV2 with TRBJ2-7; a weak D match, TRBD2 (6 bases). The CDR3 sequence is 13 residues long. V was pared by 5 bases and J by 2 bases, with 10 bases between. CDR1 and CDR2 from the germline V gene are SNHLY and FYNNEI. The CDR3 nucleotides are TGTGCCAGCAGTTCAGGGAGGACCTACGAGCAGTACTTC. Its protein is CASSSGRTYEQYF.

Points on this clonotype: Given the absence of the conserved phenylalanine or tryptophan at the CDR3 end, a read error is likely. This rearrangement joins TRBV20-1 to TRBJ1-1; no clear D gene. The germline V gene has CDR1 DFQATT and CDR2 SNEGSKA (reference sequence). V lost 1 base to trimming and J lost 1 base, with 7 bases between them. This CDR3 region has 13 residues. The CDR3 here is CSARGGTNTEAFL. The CDR3 bases are TGCAGTGCTAGAGGGGGAACGAACACTGAAGCTTTCCTT.

This clonotype was seen ten or more times. The V and J genes are TRBV7-9 and TRBJ2-1; 8 positions match TRBD2. CDR1 is SEHNR, CDR2 FQNEAQ, per germline (reference sequence). CDR3 size: 15 residues. Germline trimming cut 4 bases from V and 8 bases from J; bases unmatched to any gene: 10. CDR3 coding DNA: TGTGCCAGCAGCTATACGAGCGGGAGTAGGGATGAGCAGTTCTTC. Protein: CASSYTSGSRDEQFF.

The table lists this clonotype with a few counts. This chain links TRBV13 with TRBJ1-2; 8 bases map to TRBD1. The CDR3 runs to 14 residues. With 4 bases clipped from V and 4 bases from J, the junction kept 5 bases outside the gene matches. Germline V gene sequence: CDR1 PRHDT, CDR2 FYEKMQ (reference sequence). The CDR3 reads CASSSRGRGYGYTF. CDR3 DNA sequence: TGTGCCAGCAGCTCCAGGGGGCGAGGCTATGGCTACACCTTC.

The chain joins TRBV14 to TRBJ2-7, with 8 nucleotides matching TRBD2. Trimming took 1 base from V and 0 from J; bases not matched to a gene: 2. This CDR3 is built from 15 residues. Germline V gives CDR1 SGHDN, CDR2 FVKESK. The CDR3 here is CASSQGLARSYEQYF. CDR3 DNA sequence: TGTGCCAGCAGCCAAGGACTAGCGCGCTCCTACGAGCAGTACTTC.

The rearrangement links TRBV19 to TRBJ1-2, with 7 bases lining up with TRBD1. The CDR3 has 15 residues. The junction had 12 bases not matched to a gene; V was cut back by 5 bases and J by 6 bases. Germline V CDR1 and CDR2: LNHDA, SQIVND (reference sequence). DNA of the CDR3: TGTGCCAGTAGTTCTCCCCCCGGGACAGATCATGGCTACACCTTC. It is translated as CASSSPPGTDHGYTF.